This T cell receptor (beta chain) stems from a study of cytomegalovirus exposure and HLA in healthy donors. The overall study: An earlier analysis found 95 million to 140 million unique TCR beta sequences from 150 million to 200 million T cells. Study-level results: Roughly uniform sequencing depth across donors was assumed, possibly incorrectly. Certain indistinguishable V segments, among them TRBV6-2 and TRBV6-3, were excluded. In a later analysis, TCR beta V- and J-gene trimming was associated with a missense DCLRE1C variant.

Amplification used 60 Vbeta primers and 13 Jbeta primers. The protocol was immunoSEQ multiplex PCR, while the TCRdb copy is restricted to in-frame clones and leaves out a portion. The sample carries some 150,000 clones, roughly 81% recorded once. A word on this clone: Antigen unknown.

Germline V lookup: CDR1 KGHSH, CDR2 LQKENI. V lost 3 bases and J lost 2; bases outside the gene matches: 8. This CDR3 region has 16 residues. Sample: PBMCs. The sequence came from a woman between 45 and 65 years old in good health and CMV-seronegative. V and J are TRBV18 and TRBJ2-3; 7 bases align to TRBD1. The CDR3, as DNA: TGTGCCAGCTCACCCTTCCGGGACAGACTCACAGATACGCAGTATTTT. It codes for CASSPFRDRLTDTQYF.